This TCR beta chain appears in the sequencing data of a study of blood T cell repertoires in COVID-19. Whole-study context: Researchers got acute and convalescent COVID-19 samples from the United States, Italy and Spain. PBMCs, B-cell-depleted T cells, or T cells provided the cDNA or gDNA that made up the material.

The CDR3 is made up of 16 amino acids. V was clipped by 4 bases and J by 6 bases; unmatched bases: 14. Germline lookup yields CDR1 LGHDT and CDR2 YNNKEL (reference sequence). Per the original methods: From reference gene primer amplification, estimates of nucleated cell counts were derived. Libraries were prepared by immunoSEQ multiplex PCR; TCRdb keeps only in-frame clonotypes and omits some of them. D and trimming were read from the DNA, whereas the V and J calls and clone size are those reported in that table. The table shows about 57,000 clones, with around 90% occurring only once. The clonotype comes from a human donor in a cohort sampled during active COVID-19. The sample was peripheral blood. This chain links TRBV3-1 (or the pseudogene TRBV3-2) with TRBJ1-1; 7 nucleotides line up with TRBD1. CDR3 coding DNA: TGTGCCAGCAGCCCAGACCCTTTGGACAGGACCGCTGAAGCTTTCTTT. Protein product: CASSPDPLDRTAEAFF.